A single sample gave rise to the 19 T cell receptor beta chains below, sequenced in a study of T-cell memory formation after mild COVID-19. MiXCR, run by TCRdb on the 5' RACE reads, gives a single entry per CDR3 protein. Counted here are hundreds of thousands of distinct CDR3 sequences, about 16% occurring once; the ten biggest clones make up under 25%. Source material: PBMCs or a T cell subset sorted from them (not recorded which). These receptors were collected from a man in his late teens or twenties who had mild COVID-19 (a few samples of this study predate the infection). Cell type and time point are not known.

J is TRBJ2-3 and V is TRBV11-2; TRBD2 is a possible D gene (6 bases). Deletions cut 1 base from V and 3 bases from J, with 8 bases between. The germline gives CDR1 SGHAT, CDR2 FQNNGV. The CDR3 is 14 amino acids. CDR3 region: CASSLATRTDTQYF. Here the CDR3 DNA reads TGTGCCAGCAGCTTAGCGACTAGGACAGATACGCAGTATTTT.

The CDR3 sequence: CASSYSGGSEKLFF. The DNA for the CDR3 is TGTGCCAGCAGTTACTCGGGGGGGAGTGAAAAACTGTTTTTT. This sequence joins TRBV6-5 and TRBJ1-4, with D possibly being TRBD1 (5 bases). The germline V and J ends were trimmed by 0 bases and 7 bases, with 9 bases remaining between them. From germline, CDR1 is MNHEY and CDR2 SVGAGI. This CDR3 has 14 amino acids.

CDR3 in amino acids: CASSLSGGWYNEQFF. The CDR3 region has the DNA TGCGCCAGCAGCTTAAGCGGGGGGTGGTACAATGAGCAGTTCTTC. This chain connects TRBV5-1 to TRBJ2-1; TRBD2 agrees at 9 bases. Trimming removed 2 bases from V and 4 bases from J; junction bases left unmatched: 4. There are 15 residues in the CDR3. Germline CDR1 reads SGHRS; CDR2 reads YFSETQ.

The chain couples TRBV28 to TRBJ1-6; 10 positions match TRBD1. The V and J ends lost 4 bases and 12 bases, in that order; junction bases with no gene match: 9. The length of the CDR3 is 15 residues. Germline CDR1 is MDHEN and CDR2 is SYDVKM. The CDR3 spells CASSSTGTGEKPLHF. The CDR3 DNA is TGTGCCAGCAGTTCAACCGGGACAGGGGAAAAACCCCTCCACTTT.

This clonotype was picked up many times. This rearrangement joins TRBV7-3 to TRBJ2-3; 8 nucleotides match TRBD1. Trimming cost V 6 bases and J 8 bases; bases outside gene matches: 4. The CDR3 loop spans 12 amino acids. CDR1 is SGHTA, CDR2 FQGTGA, per germline. CDR3 amino acids: CASSFTGGTQYF. The CDR3 region has the DNA TGTGCCAGCAGTTTCACAGGGGGTACGCAGTATTTT. The entire variable domain, with the rest obtained from reference TRBV7-3 and TRBJ2-3, is as follows: GAGVSQTPSNKVTEKGKYVELRCDPISGHTALYWYRQSLGQGPEFLIYFQGTGAADDSGLPNDRFFAVRPEGSVSTLKIQRTERGDSAVYLCASSFTGGTQYFGPGTRLTVL.

This clonotype occurred a few times. The chain is built from TRBV7-9 and TRBJ1-2; D not resolved. Trimming left V 6 bases short and J 4 bases short, with 15 bases between. Germline values: CDR1 SEHNR, CDR2 FQNEAQ (reference sequence). This CDR3 has 14 amino acids. CDR3 region: CASSAGSLLYGYTF. CDR3 nucleotides: TGTGCCAGCAGTGCCGGGTCTTTGCTCTATGGCTACACCTTC.

The rearrangement links TRBV19 to TRBJ1-1; D remains unclear. The CDR3 length is 15 residues. Germline CDR1 LNHDA, CDR2 SQIVND (reference sequence). V was cut by 10 bases and J by 5 bases, with 23 bases left in between. CDR3 nucleotide sequence: TGTGCCACCACTCCAATGGAGGGTACAAGGACTGAAGCTTTCTTT. This encodes CATTPMEGTRTEAFF.

The chain joins TRBV24-1 to TRBJ1-5, with 12 bases that match TRBD1. Germline V CDR1 and CDR2: KGHDR, SFDVKD. V dropped 11 bases and J dropped 5; count of bases not matched to a gene: 6. The CDR3 is 14 residues long. CDR3 loop: CARTGTGGDQPQHF. CDR3 nucleotides: TGTGCCAGAACCGGGACAGGGGGCGATCAGCCCCAGCATTTT.

The chain employs TRBV5-1 and TRBJ1-4, with 8 bases aligning to TRBD1. V was pared by 4 bases and J by 6 bases, with 8 bases of the junction left unmatched. Germline loops: CDR1 SGHRS, CDR2 YFSETQ. The CDR3 has 15 amino acids. The CDR3 coding sequence is TGCGCCAGCAGCACCGGACAGGGTTTTTATGAAAAACTGTTTTTT. Its protein product is CASSTGQGFYEKLFF.

This clonotype was observed at least ten times. The chain uses TRBV7-2 and TRBJ2-5; D is undetermined. V lost 3 bases to trimming and J lost 4 bases, with 18 bases between them. Germline CDR1 SGHTA, CDR2 FQGNSA. There are 16 residues in the CDR3. CDR3 nucleotide sequence: TGTGCCAGCAGCTTTCAGGCGGTGACGATGTTAGAGACCCAGTACTTC. It codes for CASSFQAVTMLETQYF.

The J gene is TRBJ2-3, the V gene TRBV20-1; possibly TRBD2 for D (5 bases). CDR3 size: 12 residues. Germline lookup yields CDR1 DFQATT and CDR2 SNEGSKA (reference sequence). V dropped 3 bases and J dropped 4 bases, with 8 bases sitting between them. In DNA, the CDR3 is TGCAGTGCTAGGCGAGCGGCAGATACGCAGTATTTT. Residues: CSARRAADTQYF.

This clonotype was seen only a few times. This chain connects TRBV7-2 to TRBJ2-5; D is possibly TRBD2 (6 bases). Germline V gene data show CDR1 as SGHTA and CDR2 as FQGNSA. The length of the CDR3 is 14 residues. The ends were cut back, 8 bases at V and 6 bases at J, with 19 bases in the middle. CDR3 residues: CASGDAGPGQTQYF. The DNA of the CDR3 is TGTGCCAGCGGGGATGCGGGGCCGGGACAGACCCAGTACTTC.

The chain joins TRBV10-3 to TRBJ1-6, with 9 bases matching TRBD1. V was pared by 10 bases and J by 0 bases, with 4 bases of the junction left unmatched. This CDR3 comprises 15 residues. Looked up from germline, CDR1 is ENHRY and CDR2 is SYGVKD. CDR3 sequence: CASGTGSSYNSPLHF. DNA for the CDR3: TGTGCCAGCGGGACAGGGAGCTCCTATAATTCACCCCTCCACTTT.

This clonotype has more than one count but fewer than ten. The chain links TRBV6-2 or TRBV6-3 to TRBJ1-5, with D hard to call. The V gene's germline CDR1 is MNHEY and CDR2 SVGEGT. V gave up 4 bases and J gave up 0 bases, with 10 bases separating them. The CDR3 length is 15 residues. The CDR3 loop is CASSSDVYSNQPQHF. CDR3 DNA sequence: TGTGCCAGCAGTTCGGACGTCTATAGCAATCAGCCCCAGCATTTT.

This clonotype appeared a few times. The CDR3 loop reads CASSLELVNIQYF. The CDR3 nucleotides read TGCGCCAGCAGCTTGGAACTTGTAAACATTCAGTACTTC. The chain joins TRBV5-1 to TRBJ2-4; D is unresolved. Germline CDR1 and CDR2: SGHRS and YFSETQ. Trimming stripped 0 bases from V and 6 bases from J, with 7 bases between. There are 13 residues in the CDR3.

The V gene is TRBV9, the J gene TRBJ1-1; D is uncertain. The CDR3 contains 15 residues. The germline V gene has CDR1 SGDLS and CDR2 YYNGEE. V was clipped by 1 base and J by 3 bases, with 13 bases between them. CDR3 in DNA: TGTGCCAGCAGCGTATATGCGTCGCGGGACACTGAAGCTTTCTTT. It codes for CASSVYASRDTEAFF.

This clonotype appeared a few times. The V and J genes are TRBV20-1 and TRBJ2-7, with D tentatively TRBD1 or TRBD2 (6 bases each). This CDR3 region has 13 residues. V was shortened by 2 bases and J by 4 bases, with 12 bases between the two germline ends. CDR1 DFQATT and CDR2 SNEGSKA come from the germline V gene (reference sequence). The CDR3 bases are TGCAGTGCTAGATGGGGGGCGGGGTACGAGCAGTACGTC. Protein: CSARWGAGYEQYV.

The J gene is TRBJ2-7, the V gene TRBV18; 7 bases agree with TRBD1. This CDR3 has 14 residues. V dropped 6 bases and J dropped 5; count of bases not matched to a gene: 10. The germline V gene encodes CDR1 KGHSH and CDR2 LQKENI. The CDR3 sequence: CASSTGQGVDEQYV. CDR3 nucleotide sequence: TGTGCCAGCTCCACCGGGCAGGGGGTCGACGAGCAGTACGTC.

This chain connects TRBV20-1 to TRBJ1-1, with 7 bases fitting TRBD1. V lost 5 bases, J lost 3 bases, and 3 bases stayed unmatched. CDR1 and CDR2 from the germline V gene are DFQATT and SNEGSKA (reference sequence). CDR3 length: 12 residues. The DNA of the CDR3 is TGCAGTGCTTCCCAGGGGGACACTGAAGCTTTCTTT. This sequence encodes CSASQGDTEAFF.